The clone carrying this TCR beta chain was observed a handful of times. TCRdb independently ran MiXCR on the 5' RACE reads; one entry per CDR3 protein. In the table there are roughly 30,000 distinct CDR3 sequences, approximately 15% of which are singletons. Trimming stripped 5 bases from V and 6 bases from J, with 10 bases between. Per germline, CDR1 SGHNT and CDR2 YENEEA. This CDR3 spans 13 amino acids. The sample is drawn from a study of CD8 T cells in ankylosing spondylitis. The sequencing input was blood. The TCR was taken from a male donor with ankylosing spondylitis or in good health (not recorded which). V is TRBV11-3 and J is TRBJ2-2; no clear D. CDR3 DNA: TGTGCCAGCAGCCCGTTCCCGGCCGGGGAGCTGTTTTTT. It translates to CASSPFPAGELFF.